This T cell receptor (beta chain) was sequenced during a study of post-analysis software for immune sequencing data. Study summary: There were relapsing-remitting, secondary progressive and progressive-relapsing multiple sclerosis among the disease courses included.

Looked up from germline, CDR1 is SGDLS and CDR2 is YYNGEE. The CDR3 is 13 residues long. V lost 4 bases, J lost 4 bases, and 12 bases lay in between. On this clonotype: What it binds is not known.

Unique molecular identifiers were present in the TCR beta cDNA libraries. Each CDR3 protein gets one entry after TCRdb re-called the PCR reads with MiXCR. The sample holds 740,000 or so distinct CDR3 sequences, around 50% seen once. Whole-study results and caveats: Patients showed TRBV5-6, TRBV5-1 and TRBV20-1 among a few TRBV segments more frequent than in controls. Those with multiple sclerosis, the patient group, showed significantly lower normalized Chao1 diversity than controls.

The sample taken for sequencing was blood. V usage is TRBV9 and J usage is TRBJ2-7, with a possible D match to TRBD1 (6 bases). This clonotype originated in a girl between 10 and 17 years old with multiple sclerosis. CDR3 sequence reads: CASSTLGQYEQYF. CDR3 nucleotides: TGTGCCAGCAGCACCCTGGGACAATACGAGCAGTACTTC.